These 24 T cell receptor beta chains were all obtained from the same sample, sequenced in a study of blood T cell repertoires in COVID-19 (dated by TCRdb to between 2020 and 2021). The library was obtained by the immunoSEQ multiplex PCR assay. Sourced from immuneACCESS, this table was stored by TCRdb with only in-frame sequences that have V and J called. A share of the clones is absent; for the studies checked, an unresolved V gene accounts for under half, and the remainder has no known explanation. The sample table contains around 12,000 clones; only one count was recorded for roughly 80% of them. Jointly, the top ten make up 35% to 50% of the sample. Sequencing input: peripheral blood. The receptor set was obtained from a woman over 75 with acute or convalescent COVID-19.

V gene TRBV5-1 combines with J gene TRBJ2-7, with a possible D match to TRBD2 (5 bases). Germline CDR1 is SGHRS and CDR2 is YFSETQ. The CDR3 extends over 12 amino acids. V shed 1 base and J shed 6 bases, with 8 bases lying between them. The chain's CDR3 is CASSLSSGEQYF. The CDR3 DNA sequence: TGCGCCAGCAGCTTGTCCAGCGGCGAGCAGTACTTC.

CDR3 bases: TGCGCCAGCAGCTCCTCGGGACAGGGCTACGACGAGCAGTACTTC. Amino acids: CASSSSGQGYDEQYF. The chain joins TRBV5-1 to TRBJ2-7; TRBD1 aligns across 9 bases. Germline CDR1 reads SGHRS; CDR2 reads YFSETQ. Trimming at V came to 3 bases and at J to 5 bases, leaving 9 bases not matched to a gene. The CDR3 sequence is 15 residues long. Together with reference TRBV5-1 and TRBJ2-7, the CDR3 gives the full variable domain: KAGVTQTPRYLIKTRGQQVTLSCSPISGHRSVSWYQQTPGQGLQFLFEYFSETQRNKGNFPGRFSGRQFSNSRSEMNVSTLELGDSALYLCASSSSGQGYDEQYFGPGTRLTVT.

This clone occurred many times. V gene TRBV6-1 combines with J gene TRBJ1-4; the D gene is possibly TRBD1 (6 bases). The CDR3 has 15 amino acids. V lost 1 base and J 8 bases, leaving 14 bases between the germline ends. CDR1 and CDR2 from the germline V gene are MNHNS and SASEGT. The CDR3 DNA is TGTGCCAGCAGTGAAGGCGGGGGCGTGAGCGAAAAACTGTTTTTT. Translation gives CASSEGGGVSEKLFF.

This clone was found a few times. The V and J genes are TRBV10-1 and TRBJ2-7; 9 bases align to TRBD1. With V trimmed by 6 bases and J by 2 bases, 5 bases remained unmatched. The CDR3 extends over 14 amino acids. Per the germline V gene, CDR1 is WNHNN and CDR2 is SYGVQD (reference sequence). The DNA for the CDR3 is TGCGCCAGCAGACGGGGACAGGGTCCCTACGAGCAGTACTTC. Residues: CASRRGQGPYEQYF.

DNA of the CDR3: TGTGCCAGCAGGCCGGGGAACTATGGCTACACCTTC. This translates into CASRPGNYGYTF. The chain combines TRBV5-6 with TRBJ1-2; D uncertain. V gave up 5 bases and J gave up 2 bases, with 7 bases separating them. CDR3 length: 12 amino acids. Germline CDR1 reads SGHDT; CDR2 reads YYEEEE.

This clone showed up many times. The rearrangement joins TRBV5-1 to TRBJ2-2; D is ambiguous. Germline assignment: CDR1 SGHRS and CDR2 YFSETQ. V dropped 0 bases and J dropped 4 bases, with 10 bases sitting between them. The CDR3 spans 15 residues. The CDR3 here is CASSLGTAPTGELFF. In nucleotides, the CDR3 is TGCGCCAGCAGCTTGGGTACAGCCCCCACCGGGGAGCTGTTTTTT.

The V and J genes are TRBV25-1 and TRBJ1-1; the D gene is possibly TRBD1 (5 bases). The CDR3 length is 12 residues. V dropped 7 bases and J dropped 9 bases, with 15 bases sitting between them. Germline V gene sequence: CDR1 MGHDK, CDR2 SYGVNS. Here the CDR3 DNA reads TGTGCCAGCACCGAGGCAGGGATTAAAGCTTTCTTT. Its translation is CASTEAGIKAFF.

This chain uses TRBV28 with TRBJ1-2, with D perhaps matching TRBD1 (6 bases). Germline V gene data show CDR1 as MDHEN and CDR2 as SYDVKM. CDR3 length: 14 amino acids. Trimming took off 3 bases at V and 0 bases at J, with 8 bases between the two ends. Here the CDR3 reads CASSLRQANYGYTF. CDR3 DNA: TGTGCCAGCAGTTTGAGACAGGCTAACTATGGCTACACCTTC.

The rearrangement links TRBV18 to TRBJ2-7, with 9 bases that match TRBD2. This CDR3 has 15 residues. The germline V gene encodes CDR1 KGHSH and CDR2 LQKENI. V lost 3 bases to trimming and J lost 1 base; unmatched junction nucleotides: 4. CDR3 sequence reads: CASSPNSGGSYEQYF. The CDR3 DNA sequence: TGTGCCAGCTCACCGAATAGCGGGGGTTCCTACGAGCAGTACTTC.

This clone has a single count. The chain has TRBV18 and TRBJ2-1, with 8 bases lining up with TRBD1. The ends lost 0 bases at V and 6 bases at J; junction bases unmatched: 7. This CDR3 is 16 amino acids long. Germline CDR1 and CDR2: KGHSH and LQKENI. The CDR3 reads CASSPPFGRGRNEQFF. The CDR3 nucleotides read TGTGCCAGCTCACCACCGTTTGGCAGGGGGCGCAATGAGCAGTTCTTC.

The chain is built from TRBV30 and TRBJ1-3; D possibly corresponds to TRBD1 (6 bases). The CDR3 covers 14 residues. The germline V gene has CDR1 GTSNPN and CDR2 SVGIG (reference sequence). V gave up 1 base and J gave up 0 bases, with 7 bases separating them. DNA for the CDR3: TGTGCCTGGAGTGGCAGGGGCTCTGGAAACACCATATATTTT. Translated: CAWSGRGSGNTIYF.

This clone was seen only a few times. The chain carries TRBV5-4 and TRBJ2-1; 13 bases fit TRBD2. V lost 4 bases, J lost 5 bases, and 9 bases stayed unmatched. Germline V gene data show CDR1 as SGHNT and CDR2 as YYREEE (reference sequence). The CDR3 sequence is 17 residues long. The CDR3 loop is CASSPGTSGALNNEQFF. CDR3 coding DNA: TGTGCCAGCAGCCCCGGGACTAGCGGGGCTCTAAACAATGAGCAGTTCTTC.

This clone showed up just once. The chain joins TRBV7-9 to TRBJ1-2; 8 nucleotides align to TRBD1. The CDR3 is made up of 15 amino acids. CDR1 and CDR2 from the germline V gene are SEHNR and FQNEAQ (reference sequence). The V and J ends lost 3 bases and 4 bases, in that order; junction bases with no gene match: 7. The chain's CDR3 is CASSFSGQGPYGYTF. The CDR3 DNA reads TGTGCCAGCAGCTTCTCTGGACAGGGTCCCTATGGCTACACCTTC.

The chain has TRBV10-3 and TRBJ1-6; 9 bases are a match to TRBD1. V lost 4 bases to trimming and J lost 4 bases; unmatched junction nucleotides: 8. The CDR3 covers 17 residues. Germline CDR1 is ENHRY and CDR2 is SYGVKD. The CDR3 loop reads CAISGRRDRVYNSPLHF. The DNA for the CDR3 is TGTGCCATCAGTGGCCGTCGGGACAGGGTATATAATTCACCCCTCCACTTT.

This clone appeared a few times. The V and J genes are TRBV2 and TRBJ2-7; the match to TRBD1 covers 7 bases. CDR3 length equals 14 residues. Looked up from germline, CDR1 is SNHLY and CDR2 is FYNNEI. V shed 5 bases and J 0 bases; nucleotides not matched to a gene: 4. CDR3 protein: CASSLQGYSYEQYF. CDR3 sequence (DNA): TGTGCCAGCAGTTTACAGGGGTACTCCTACGAGCAGTACTTC.

The CDR3 DNA is TGTGCCAGCAGCCGCCCGAAAGCATCAGGGGGCGATCAGCCCCAGCATTTT. Translated, it gives CASSRPKASGGDQPQHF. The J gene is TRBJ1-5, the V gene TRBV28, with TRBD1 matching over 8 bases. V shed 6 bases, J shed 5 bases, and the junction held 15 bases outside the gene matches. This CDR3 contains 17 residues. CDR1 and CDR2 (germline): MDHEN, SYDVKM.

In its sample, this clone was seen a few times. The CDR3 DNA is TGTGCCAGCAGCTTAGCGCGGCGGAGCTATGGCTACACCTTC. Residues: CASSLARRSYGYTF. This rearrangement joins TRBV7-9 to TRBJ1-2; D gene uncertain. There are 14 residues in the CDR3. With 0 bases removed from V and 4 bases from J, the gap between germline ends came to 9 bases. Germline loops: CDR1 SEHNR, CDR2 FQNEAQ (reference sequence). Drawing the rest from reference TRBV7-9 and TRBJ1-2, the complete variable domain is DTGVSQNPRHKITKRGQNVTFRCDPISEHNRLYWYRQTLGQGPEFLTYFQNEAQLEKSRLLSDRFSAERPKGSFSTLEIQRTEQGDSAMYLCASSLARRSYGYTFGSGTRLTVV.

V is TRBV5-4 and J is TRBJ1-1; D might be TRBD1 (6 bases). Germline V gives CDR1 SGHNT, CDR2 YYREEE (reference sequence). The germline V and J ends were trimmed by 4 bases and 8 bases, with 21 bases remaining between them. The CDR3 runs to 15 residues. The CDR3 here is CASSGTGTRSMEAFF. In nucleotides, the CDR3 is TGTGCCAGCAGCGGCACCGGGACACGATCCATGGAAGCTTTCTTT.

This sequence joins TRBV7-9 and TRBJ1-5; D perhaps matches TRBD1 (5 bases). Trimming cost V 1 base and J 5 bases, with 6 bases left between them. The germline V gene encodes CDR1 SEHNR and CDR2 FQNEAQ (reference sequence). The CDR3 is 13 residues long. The CDR3 DNA sequence: TGTGCCAGCAGCTTAGGGGACTATCAGCCCCAGCATTTT. Its protein product is CASSLGDYQPQHF.

CDR3 DNA sequence: TGTGCCAGCAGTCCCCCGTCGGGACTAGCGGGACTCATGGGGACCCAGTACTTC. Its protein is CASSPPSGLAGLMGTQYF. The gene calls are TRBV28 and TRBJ2-5, with TRBD2 matching 13 bases. The CDR3 contains 18 residues. Germline CDR1 and CDR2: MDHEN and SYDVKM. After removal of 5 bases from V and 7 bases from J, the junction contained 16 bases not matched to a gene.

This chain connects TRBV7-8 to TRBJ1-3; D remains unclear. Germline lookup yields CDR1 SGHVS and CDR2 FQNEAQ. CDR3 size: 18 residues. V was clipped by 4 bases and J by 4 bases, with 23 bases between them. This chain's CDR3 is CASSSARAVASWGNTIYF. The CDR3 DNA sequence: TGTGCCAGCAGCTCGGCGAGGGCAGTAGCCTCATGGGGAAACACCATATATTTT. Looking up the rest from reference TRBV7-8 and TRBJ1-3 gives the full variable domain: GAGVSQSPRYKVAKRGQDVALRCDPISGHVSLFWYQQALGQGPEFLTYFQNEAQLDKSGLPSDRFFAERPEGSVSTLKIQRTQQEDSAVYLCASSSARAVASWGNTIYFGEGSWLTVV.

CDR3 sequence: CASSSPGRARGYNEQFF. Written as DNA, the CDR3 is TGTGCCAGCAGCTCCCCCGGCAGGGCTAGGGGGTACAATGAGCAGTTCTTC. The chain joins TRBV7-6 to TRBJ2-1; tentatively, D is TRBD1 (6 bases). The ends were cut back, 4 bases at V and 4 bases at J, with 20 bases in the middle. There are 17 residues in the CDR3. CDR1 and CDR2 from the germline V gene are SGHVS and FNYEAQ.

The chain couples TRBV29-1 to TRBJ2-3, with D hard to call. V dropped 6 bases and J dropped 5 bases, with 12 bases sitting between them. The CDR3 consists of 12 residues. Germline V lookup: CDR1 SQVTM, CDR2 ANQGSEA. The CDR3: CSVDNWRDTQYF. The DNA of the CDR3 is TGCAGCGTGGATAACTGGAGAGATACGCAGTATTTT.

This clone has only a few counts. This chain joins TRBV7-9 and TRBJ1-4, with D tentatively TRBD1 (6 bases). Trimming shortened V by 4 bases and J by 3 bases, and 12 bases separated the two germline ends. Germline V gives CDR1 SEHNR, CDR2 FQNEAQ (reference sequence). The CDR3 is made up of 15 amino acids. The CDR3, as DNA: TGTGCCAGCAGCTCCTGGGGGCCCGCTAATGAAAAACTGTTTTTT. This gives the protein CASSSWGPANEKLFF.